This TCR beta chain was obtained from a study of blood T cell repertoires in COVID-19. The CDR3 contains 19 residues. Trimming removed 4 bases from V and 1 base from J, with 24 bases in between. Germline V CDR1 and CDR2: SGHAT, FQNNGV. In the original analysis: Using reference gene primer amplification, nucleated cell counts were estimated. Clones were sequenced by immunoSEQ multiplex PCR, and TCRdb holds only the in-frame ones, with some missing. V and J calls and clone size are those listed in that table; D and trimming were worked out from the DNA. The sample contains 200,000 to 250,000 clones, 80% to 85% of which appear only once.

The chain joins TRBV11-2 to TRBJ2-3, with D maybe TRBD1 (6 bases). Sequenced input: PBMCs or T cells enriched from blood (not recorded which). This receptor was taken from a woman aged 45-65 years with acute COVID-19. In nucleotides, the CDR3 is TGTGCCAGCAGCTCCGAGCGTGGTAGGGGGAGAAGTGGCACAGATACGCAGTATTTT. This gives the protein CASSSERGRGRSGTDTQYF.